This TCR beta chain was recorded in a study of T cell responses to AZD1222 COVID-19 vaccine. Across the whole study: Second-dose timings of about 4 or about 12 weeks were pooled.

Profiling relied on immunoSEQ multiplex PCR, and the TCRdb table lists in-frame clones only, not all of them. The sample yields about 78,000 clones, around four fifths seen once. Study outcomes and limitations: There were vaccine-associated CD4 TCRs across spike, dominant at 160-218 and 743-854. Most donors were white British and more were female, and clonal diversity was possibly underestimated.

With respect to this clone: What it recognizes is unknown.

Source: peripheral blood, taken on day 0 of AZD1222 vaccination. The origin of this receptor is an adult in good health.

CDR3 nucleotide sequence: TGTGCCAGCAGTGAATTCGGTGTTTGGGGCACTGAAGCTTTCTTT. Its translation: CASSEFGVWGTEAFF. V usage is TRBV6-1 and J usage is TRBJ1-1; D ambiguous. The V and J ends lost 2 bases and 4 bases respectively, with 14 bases between them. This CDR3 spans 15 amino acids. The germline V gene encodes CDR1 MNHNS and CDR2 SASEGT.